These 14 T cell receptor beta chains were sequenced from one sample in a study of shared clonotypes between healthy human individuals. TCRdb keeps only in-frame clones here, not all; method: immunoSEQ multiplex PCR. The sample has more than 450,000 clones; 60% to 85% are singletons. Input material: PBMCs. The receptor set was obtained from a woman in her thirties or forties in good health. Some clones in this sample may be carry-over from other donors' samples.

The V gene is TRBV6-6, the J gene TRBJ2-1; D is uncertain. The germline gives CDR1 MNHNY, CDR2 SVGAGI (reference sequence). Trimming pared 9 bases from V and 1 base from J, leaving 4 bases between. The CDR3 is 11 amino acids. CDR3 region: CASTSYNEQFF. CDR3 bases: TGTGCCAGTACTTCCTACAATGAGCAGTTCTTC.

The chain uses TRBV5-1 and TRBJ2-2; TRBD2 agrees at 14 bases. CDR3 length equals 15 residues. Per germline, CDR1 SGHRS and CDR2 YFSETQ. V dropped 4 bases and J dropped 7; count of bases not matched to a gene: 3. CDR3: CASSETSGRVGELFF. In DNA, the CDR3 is TGCGCCAGCAGCGAGACTAGCGGGAGGGTCGGGGAGCTGTTTTTT.

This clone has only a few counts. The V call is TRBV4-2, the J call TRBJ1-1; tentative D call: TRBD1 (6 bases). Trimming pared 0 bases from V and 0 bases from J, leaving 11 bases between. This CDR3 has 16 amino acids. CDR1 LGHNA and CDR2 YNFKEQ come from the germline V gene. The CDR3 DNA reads TGTGCCAGCAGCCAAGATTCATGGACAGTGAACACTGAAGCTTTCTTT. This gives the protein CASSQDSWTVNTEAFF.

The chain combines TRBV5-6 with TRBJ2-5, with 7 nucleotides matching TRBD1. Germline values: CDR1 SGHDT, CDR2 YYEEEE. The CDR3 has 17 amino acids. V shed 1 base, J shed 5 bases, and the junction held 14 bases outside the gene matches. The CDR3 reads CASSLWRQGPRGETQYF. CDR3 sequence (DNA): TGTGCCAGCAGCTTGTGGAGACAGGGCCCCAGGGGGGAGACCCAGTACTTC.

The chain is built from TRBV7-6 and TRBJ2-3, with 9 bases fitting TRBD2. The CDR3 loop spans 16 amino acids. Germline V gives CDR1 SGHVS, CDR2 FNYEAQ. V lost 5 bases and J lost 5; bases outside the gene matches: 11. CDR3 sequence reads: CASSRTTSGRRDTQYF. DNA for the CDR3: TGTGCCAGCAGCCGAACGACTAGCGGCCGGAGAGATACGCAGTATTTT.

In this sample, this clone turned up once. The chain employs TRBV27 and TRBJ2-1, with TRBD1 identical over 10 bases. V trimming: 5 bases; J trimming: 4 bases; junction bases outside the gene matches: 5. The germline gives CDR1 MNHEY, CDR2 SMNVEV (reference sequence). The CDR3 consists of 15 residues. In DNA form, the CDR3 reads TGTGCCAGCAGTCCCGGGACAGGGGTGTACAATGAGCAGTTCTTC. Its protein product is CASSPGTGVYNEQFF.

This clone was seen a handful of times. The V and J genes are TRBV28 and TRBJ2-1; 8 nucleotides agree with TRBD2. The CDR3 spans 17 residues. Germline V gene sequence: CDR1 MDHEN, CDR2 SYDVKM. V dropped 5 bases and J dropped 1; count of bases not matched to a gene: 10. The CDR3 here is CASSPSSGGFSYNEQFF. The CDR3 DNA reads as TGTGCCAGCAGTCCCTCCTCGGGGGGGTTTTCCTACAATGAGCAGTTCTTC.

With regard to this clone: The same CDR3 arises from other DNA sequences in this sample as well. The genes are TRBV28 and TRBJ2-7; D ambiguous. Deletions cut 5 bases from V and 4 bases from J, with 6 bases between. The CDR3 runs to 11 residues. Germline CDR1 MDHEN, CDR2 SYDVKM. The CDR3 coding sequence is TGTGCCAGCAGTCTACGGTACGAGCAGTACTTC. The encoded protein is CASSLRYEQYF. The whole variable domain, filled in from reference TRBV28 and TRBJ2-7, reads DVKVTQSSRYLVKRTGEKVFLECVQDMDHENMFWYRQDPGLGLRLIYFSYDVKMKEKGDIPEGYSVSREKKERFSLILESASTNQTSMYLCASSLRYEQYFGPGTRLTVT.

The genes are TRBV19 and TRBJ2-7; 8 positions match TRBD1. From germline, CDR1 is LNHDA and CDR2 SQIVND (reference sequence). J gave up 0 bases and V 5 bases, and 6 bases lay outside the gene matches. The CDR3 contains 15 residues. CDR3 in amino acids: CASSGPGTGSYEQYF. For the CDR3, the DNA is TGTGCCAGTAGTGGACCCGGGACAGGCTCCTACGAGCAGTACTTC.

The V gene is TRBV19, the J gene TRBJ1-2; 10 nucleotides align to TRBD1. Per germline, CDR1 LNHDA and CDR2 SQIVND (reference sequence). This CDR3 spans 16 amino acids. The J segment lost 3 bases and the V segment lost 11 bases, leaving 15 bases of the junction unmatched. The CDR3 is CASLPGTGAKDYGYTF. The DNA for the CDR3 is TGTGCCTCCTTGCCCGGGACAGGGGCCAAGGACTATGGCTACACCTTC.

CDR3 sequence: CASSVFLDTGELFF. CDR3 bases: TGTGCCAGCAGTGTATTCCTAGACACCGGGGAGCTGTTTTTT. V usage is TRBV2 and J usage is TRBJ2-2; D remains ambiguous. The V gene lost 4 bases and the J gene lost 3 bases, with 9 bases spanning the gap. The CDR3 is made up of 14 amino acids. The germline V gene encodes CDR1 SNHLY and CDR2 FYNNEI.

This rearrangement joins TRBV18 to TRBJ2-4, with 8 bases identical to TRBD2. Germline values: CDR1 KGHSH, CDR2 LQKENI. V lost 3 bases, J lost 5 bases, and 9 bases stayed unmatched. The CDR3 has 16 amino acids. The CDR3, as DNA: TGTGCCAGCTCACCGGAGGCCGGGAGGGCGCAAAACATTCAGTACTTC. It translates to CASSPEAGRAQNIQYF.

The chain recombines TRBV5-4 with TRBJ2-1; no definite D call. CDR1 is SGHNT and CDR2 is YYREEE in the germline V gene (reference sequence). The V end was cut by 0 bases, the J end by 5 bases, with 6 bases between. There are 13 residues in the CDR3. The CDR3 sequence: CASSLASDNEQFF. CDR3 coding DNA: TGTGCCAGCAGCTTGGCCAGTGACAATGAGCAGTTCTTC.

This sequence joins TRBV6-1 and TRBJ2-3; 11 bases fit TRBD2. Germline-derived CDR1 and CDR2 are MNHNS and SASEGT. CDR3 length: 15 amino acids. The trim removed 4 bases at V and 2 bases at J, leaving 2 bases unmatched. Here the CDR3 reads CASSGLAGTTDTQYF. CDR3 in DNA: TGTGCCAGCAGTGGACTAGCGGGGACCACAGATACGCAGTATTTT.